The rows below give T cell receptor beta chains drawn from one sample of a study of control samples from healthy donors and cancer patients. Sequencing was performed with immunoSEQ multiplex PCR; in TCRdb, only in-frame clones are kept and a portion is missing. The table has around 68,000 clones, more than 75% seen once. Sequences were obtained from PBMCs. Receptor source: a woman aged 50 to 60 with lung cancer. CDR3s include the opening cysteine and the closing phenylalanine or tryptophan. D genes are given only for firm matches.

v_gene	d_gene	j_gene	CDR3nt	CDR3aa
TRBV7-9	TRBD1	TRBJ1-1	TGTGCCAGCAGAAGACAGGGGGCGGACACTGAAGCTTTCTTT	CASRRQGADTEAFF
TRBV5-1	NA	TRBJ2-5	TGCGCCAGCAGTTTGGAGGCCCAAGAGACCCAGTACTTC	CASSLEAQETQYF
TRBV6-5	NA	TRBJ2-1	TGTGCCAGCGGGCACGGTCATGAGCAGTTCTTC	CASGHGHEQFF
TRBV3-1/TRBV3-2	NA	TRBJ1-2	TGTGCCAGCAGCCACGGCTATGGCTACACCTTC	CASSHGYGYTF
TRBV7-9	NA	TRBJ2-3	TGTGCCAGCAGCTATACAGCTAGCACAGATACGCAGTATTTT	CASSYTASTDTQYF
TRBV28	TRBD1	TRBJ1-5	TGTGCCAGCCGAACTTCGGGACAGAGCAATCAGCCCCAGCATTTT	CASRTSGQSNQPQHF
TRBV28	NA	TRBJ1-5	TGTGCCAGCAGTTTAACAGGTTGGACTCAGCCCCAGCATTTT	CASSLTGWTQPQHF
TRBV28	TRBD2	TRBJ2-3	TGTGCCAGCAGTTTTAGCGGGCTGGGGACAGATACGCAGTATTTT	CASSFSGLGTDTQYF
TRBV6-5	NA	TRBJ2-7	TGTGCCAGCGGGTACCCAGGACTATCCGTCTACGAGCAGTACTTC	CASGYPGLSVYEQYF
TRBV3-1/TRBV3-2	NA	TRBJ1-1	TGTGCCAGCAGCGAGACCGGGACTGAAATGAACACTGAAGCTTTCTTT	CASSETGTEMNTEAFF